This TCR beta chain was sequenced in a study of CD8+ T cells in alopecia areata. In the case of this clone: Its antigen is not known.

Treatment described: oral pan-JAK inhibitor, 5-10 mg twice daily. Study-level points and caveats: Scalp specimens additionally yield sequences from normal skin's resident alphabeta T cells.

Sequencing used cDNA as its template, made by extracting RNA and reverse transcribing it. Assay: immunoSEQ multiplex PCR; the TCRdb copy retains only in-frame clones and omits some. Among about 220,000 clones listed, roughly 56% were seen once. The sequenced sample was CD4+ T cells sorted from blood, obtained at week 4, from a patient treated with tofacitinib. The origin of this receptor is a human donor with alopecia areata.

The CDR3 spells CASRAGSAGNTEAFF. CDR3 sequence (DNA): TGTGCCAGTAGAGCGGGATCCGCAGGGAACACTGAAGCTTTCTTT. The chain links TRBV19 to TRBJ1-1, with D unresolved. The CDR3 extends over 15 amino acids. V lost 6 bases, J lost 1 base, and 15 bases lay in between. CDR1 and CDR2 (germline): LNHDA, SQIVND (reference sequence).